Below are 31 T cell receptor beta chains sequenced from a single sample in a study of T-cell reconstitution after alpha-beta-depleted transplantation in children. This sample's TCRbeta library carried unique molecular identifier barcodes. MiXCR, run by TCRdb on the PCR reads, gives a single entry per CDR3 protein. Of some 490,000 distinct CDR3 sequences listed, around 13% are singletons. Here the sequenced sample was PBMCs from the stem cell graft donor, taken from the stem cell graft. These receptors originate from a human donor who donated a stem cell graft to a child with combined immunodeficiency.

At least ten counts were recorded for this clonotype. The chain recombines TRBV29-1 with TRBJ2-2, with 9 bases that match TRBD1. V dropped 2 bases and J dropped 5; count of bases not matched to a gene: 6. Germline loops: CDR1 SQVTM, CDR2 ANQGSEA. This CDR3 comprises 15 residues. The CDR3 region has the DNA TGCAGCGTTGAAAACAGGGGGCGACGGACCGGGGAGCTGTTTTTT. Its translation is CSVENRGRRTGELFF.

This clonotype was counted between two and nine times. V and J are TRBV28 and TRBJ2-1; 10 bases map to TRBD2. The CDR3 is 17 residues long. With 10 bases clipped from V and 0 bases from J, the junction kept 12 bases outside the gene matches. In germline, CDR1 is MDHEN, CDR2 SYDVKM. The CDR3 nucleotides read TGTGCCACCATAGCGGGGGGATTAAGGAGCTCCTACAATGAGCAGTTCTTC. Amino acid sequence: CATIAGGLRSSYNEQFF.

This clonotype has ten or more counts. This rearrangement joins TRBV20-1 to TRBJ1-2; D ambiguous. This CDR3 is 13 amino acids long. Trimming shortened V by 0 bases and J by 2 bases, and 7 bases separated the two germline ends. Per germline, CDR1 DFQATT and CDR2 SNEGSKA (reference sequence). CDR3 region: CSARDSRNYGYTF. CDR3 nucleotides: TGCAGTGCTAGAGATAGCAGGAACTATGGCTACACCTTC.

This clonotype has ten or more counts. This chain connects TRBV4-1 to TRBJ2-1, with 8 bases fitting TRBD2. This CDR3 has 17 amino acids. The V gene end was trimmed by 1 base and the J gene end by 3 bases; junction bases not matched to a gene: 8. CDR1 is MGHRA, CDR2 YSYEKL, per germline. Written as DNA, the CDR3 is TGCGCCAGCAGCCAAGGTGGCGGGAGGAGAGGCTACAATGAGCAGTTCTTC. Protein: CASSQGGGRRGYNEQFF.

The chain couples TRBV9 to TRBJ2-1; TRBD2 matches at 8 bases. This CDR3 has 12 amino acids. Germline-derived CDR1 and CDR2 are SGDLS and YYNGEE. The junction had 5 bases not matched to a gene; V was cut back by 0 bases and J by 15 bases. CDR3 loop: CASSVGGLEVFF. The CDR3 DNA reads as TGTGCCAGCAGCGTAGGGGGACTAGAGGTGTTCTTC.

This clonotype was seen repeatedly, ten times or more. The chain employs TRBV12-3 or TRBV12-4 and TRBJ2-5; 8 positions match TRBD2. The CDR3 extends over 15 amino acids. V was clipped by 3 bases and J by 2 bases; unmatched bases: 5. The CDR3 spells CASSLNGGGQETQYF. DNA for the CDR3: TGTGCCAGCAGTTTGAACGGGGGGGGACAAGAGACCCAGTACTTC.

This clonotype was counted a few times. The rearrangement uses TRBV7-6 and TRBJ2-2; 7 bases map to TRBD1. Trimming cost V 2 bases and J 4 bases; bases outside gene matches: 4. This CDR3 has 15 amino acids. CDR1 is SGHVS, CDR2 FNYEAQ, per germline. This chain's CDR3 is CASSLRGLGTGELFF. The CDR3 region has the DNA TGTGCCAGCAGCTTAAGGGGGCTTGGCACCGGGGAGCTGTTTTTT.

This clonotype was detected many times. J is TRBJ2-5 and V is TRBV4-3; the D call may be TRBD1 or TRBD2 (5 bases each). CDR3 size: 17 residues. CDR1 and CDR2 (germline): LGHNA, YSLEER. V lost 2 bases and J 1 base, leaving 17 bases between the germline ends. The CDR3 DNA reads TGCGCCAGCAGCCAATTTCCCCCGGGACCCCCCCAAGAGACCCAGTACTTC. This gives the protein CASSQFPPGPPQETQYF.

V gene TRBV29-1 combines with J gene TRBJ2-1; a weak D match, TRBD2 (5 bases). V was clipped by 7 bases and J by 7 bases, with 14 bases between them. CDR3 length equals 12 residues. Germline CDR1 SQVTM, CDR2 ANQGSEA. The CDR3, as DNA: TGCAGCGCTGATCACCCGGGGAATGAGCAGTTCTTC. It encodes CSADHPGNEQFF.

The chain links TRBV7-2 to TRBJ2-7; 12 bases line up with TRBD2. V was clipped by 5 bases and J by 6 bases; unmatched bases: 8. CDR1 SGHTA and CDR2 FQGNSA come from the germline V gene. CDR3 length: 15 residues. Here the CDR3 reads CASSPRPSGRVEQYF. Here the CDR3 DNA reads TGTGCCAGCAGCCCTCGGCCTAGCGGGAGGGTCGAGCAGTACTTC.

V and J are TRBV9 and TRBJ2-1, with D unresolved. The CDR3 contains 11 residues. With 3 bases removed from V and 10 bases from J, the gap between germline ends came to 8 bases. Germline V lookup: CDR1 SGDLS, CDR2 YYNGEE. The DNA for the CDR3 is TGTGCCAGCAGCGCCAGTCAAGAGCAGTTCTTC. Its translation: CASSASQEQFF. The whole variable domain, remainder taken from reference TRBV9 and TRBJ2-1, is DSGVTQTPKHLITATGQRVTLRCSPRSGDLSVYWYQQSLDQGLQFLIQYYNGEERAKGNILERFSAQQFPDLHSELNLSSLELGDSALYFCASSASQEQFFGPGTRLTVL.

The chain joins TRBV24-1 to TRBJ1-2; D gene unclear. Per germline, CDR1 KGHDR and CDR2 SFDVKD. This CDR3 is built from 14 residues. Trimming removed 2 bases at V and 2 bases at J, with 8 bases between. CDR3 DNA: TGTGCCACCAGTGATTCCGGAAGGAACTATGGCTACACCTTC. Amino acids: CATSDSGRNYGYTF.

This clonotype appeared a few times. The chain combines TRBV5-5 with TRBJ2-7; a possible D gene is TRBD1 (6 bases). Germline V gives CDR1 SGHKS, CDR2 YYEKEE (reference sequence). The CDR3 is 15 amino acids. V was trimmed by 0 bases and J by 4 bases, leaving 14 bases between them. CDR3 sequence: CASSLAITGPYEQYF. The CDR3 nucleotides read TGTGCCAGCAGCTTGGCGATAACAGGGCCGTACGAGCAGTACTTC.

Ten or more counts support this clonotype. V is TRBV4-3 and J is TRBJ2-5; D is undetermined. V lost 0 bases and J 2 bases, leaving 16 bases between the germline ends. From germline, CDR1 is LGHNA and CDR2 YSLEER. This CDR3 is 17 amino acids long. The CDR3 bases are TGCGCCAGCAGCCAAGAAAATCCTCTTCTTTTTCAAGAGACCCAGTACTTC. This sequence encodes CASSQENPLLFQETQYF.

This chain links TRBV2 with TRBJ2-3; 9 bases line up with TRBD2. J lost 2 bases, V lost 7 bases, and 4 bases had no gene match. The CDR3 length is 14 residues. Germline CDR1 reads SNHLY; CDR2 reads FYNNEI. CDR3 sequence (DNA): TGTGCCAGCACAGCGGGGGGAACCACAGATACGCAGTATTTT. This gives the protein CASTAGGTTDTQYF.

This clonotype was seen only a few times. The CDR3 loop reads CASSLGTSGSRTDTQYF. The CDR3 coding sequence is TGTGCCAGCAGCTTAGGGACTAGCGGGAGCAGGACAGATACGCAGTATTTT. The chain employs TRBV7-9 and TRBJ2-3; TRBD2 agrees at 13 bases. Germline V gene lookup returns CDR1 SEHNR and CDR2 FQNEAQ (reference sequence). Losses at the gene ends were 1 base for V and 3 bases for J; bases not matched to a gene: 4. The CDR3 is 17 amino acids.

Ten or more counts support this clonotype. The gene calls are TRBV12-3 or TRBV12-4 and TRBJ1-2; possibly TRBD1 for D (6 bases). Trimming removed 7 bases from V and 7 bases from J, with 10 bases in between. The CDR3 sequence is 11 residues long. In DNA, the CDR3 is TGTGCCAGCACCAAGGGGGGTGGCTACACCTTC. Translating it yields CASTKGGGYTF.

The chain uses TRBV7-2 and TRBJ1-3; unclear D gene. Trimming removed 2 bases from V and 0 bases from J, with 11 bases in between. Germline V lookup: CDR1 SGHTA, CDR2 FQGNSA. The CDR3 totals 16 residues. This CDR3 reads CASSLNFGSSGNTIYF. For the CDR3, the DNA is TGTGCCAGCAGCTTAAATTTTGGGAGCTCTGGAAACACCATATATTTT.

This clonotype appeared many times. This chain links TRBV12-3 or TRBV12-4 with TRBJ2-7, with 7 bases matching TRBD1. The CDR3 extends over 14 amino acids. With 5 bases clipped from V and 3 bases from J, the junction kept 7 bases outside the gene matches. CDR3 nucleotides: TGTGCCAGCAGTGCCGACAACAGGGGCTACGAGCAGTACTTC. Amino acid sequence: CASSADNRGYEQYF.

There are many counts of this clonotype. The V gene is TRBV6-5, the J gene TRBJ2-3, with no clear D. Germline V gives CDR1 MNHEY, CDR2 SVGAGI. With 0 bases removed from V and 4 bases from J, the gap between germline ends came to 23 bases. This CDR3 is 19 amino acids long. The CDR3 coding sequence is TGTGCCAGCAGTTACTCGTTGGGTGGTGATTTCAGAACCCCAGATACGCAGTATTTT. Translated: CASSYSLGGDFRTPDTQYF.

This clonotype was recorded many times. The rearrangement uses TRBV7-8 and TRBJ1-3, with D unclear. The CDR3 is made up of 14 amino acids. V lost 4 bases, J lost 4 bases, and 11 bases lay in between. Germline CDR1 and CDR2: SGHVS and FQNEAQ. This chain's CDR3 is CASSSVRAGNTIYF. Here the CDR3 DNA reads TGTGCCAGCAGCTCCGTTCGAGCCGGAAACACCATATATTTT.

The rearrangement uses TRBV21-1 and TRBJ2-7; the D call of TRBD1 is as the table states it, not checked on the DNA. TRBV21-1 is listed as a pseudogene. The CDR3 is made up of 11 amino acids. CDR3: CAPPLLNEQYF. As DNA, the CDR3 is TGTGCCCCCCCCCTCTTAAATGAGCAGTACTTC.

This clonotype was observed at least ten times. The chain couples TRBV25-1 to TRBJ2-5, with no clear D. The CDR3 is 14 amino acids. Germline lookup yields CDR1 MGHDK and CDR2 SYGVNS. V gave up 1 base and J gave up 5 bases, with 11 bases separating them. The CDR3 region is CASSEWPISETQYF. The CDR3 DNA is TGTGCCAGCAGTGAATGGCCAATCTCCGAGACCCAGTACTTC.

Many counts were recorded for this clonotype. The rearrangement joins TRBV6-1 to TRBJ2-7; TRBD1 aligns across 8 bases. Germline-derived CDR1 and CDR2 are MNHNS and SASEGT. After removal of 8 bases from V and 3 bases from J, the junction contained 9 bases not matched to a gene. The CDR3 is 14 residues long. CDR3 in amino acids: CASGLRGRFYEQYF. The DNA of the CDR3 is TGTGCCAGCGGGCTCAGGGGGCGTTTCTACGAGCAGTACTTC.

This clonotype was picked up many times. The CDR3 is CASSPGLGGFGDTQYF. CDR3 DNA: TGTGCCAGCAGTCCGGGACTAGGAGGGTTTGGAGATACGCAGTATTTT. This chain joins TRBV12-3 or TRBV12-4 and TRBJ2-3; 8 positions match TRBD2. Trimming cost V 5 bases and J 5 bases; bases outside gene matches: 12. The CDR3 has 16 residues.

This clonotype occurred a few times. The chain carries TRBV12-3 or TRBV12-4 and TRBJ2-6; 7 nucleotides line up with TRBD1. The CDR3 runs to 19 residues. V lost 3 bases and J lost 0; bases outside the gene matches: 11. The CDR3 coding sequence is TGTGCCAGCAGTTTCGGGGCGCCGGGACAGTCCTCTGGGGCCAACGTCCTGACTTTC. Translation: CASSFGAPGQSSGANVLTF.

V is TRBV19 and J is TRBJ2-5; D may be TRBD1 (6 bases). This CDR3 is built from 14 residues. Germline values: CDR1 LNHDA, CDR2 SQIVND (reference sequence). With 2 bases removed from V and 3 bases from J, the gap between germline ends came to 10 bases. The CDR3 DNA follows: TGTGCCAGTAGTATACGGTCAGGGGAAGAGACCCAGTACTTC. It codes for CASSIRSGEETQYF. Looking up the rest from reference TRBV19 and TRBJ2-5 gives the full variable domain: DGGITQSPKYLFRKEGQNVTLSCEQNLNHDAMYWYRQDPGQGLRLIYYSQIVNDFQKGDIAEGYSVSREKKESFPLTVTSAQKNPTAFYLCASSIRSGEETQYFGPGTRLLVL.

Ten or more counts support this clonotype. V usage is TRBV29-1 and J usage is TRBJ2-7; tentatively, D is TRBD2 (5 bases). There are 10 residues in the CDR3. The V gene lost 1 base and the J gene lost 9 bases, with 7 bases spanning the gap. Looked up from germline, CDR1 is SQVTM and CDR2 is ANQGSEA. CDR3 protein: CSVEVGGQYF. In DNA, the CDR3 is TGCAGCGTTGAAGTTGGAGGGCAGTACTTC.

The table lists this clonotype with many counts. CDR3 in amino acids: CASSQRGFERRGTGELFF. CDR3 coding DNA: TGCGCCAGCAGCCAAAGAGGATTTGAGAGACGTGGCACCGGGGAGCTGTTTTTT. The V gene is TRBV4-3, the J gene TRBJ2-2; D is unresolved. The CDR3 has 18 residues. V gave up 2 bases and J gave up 4 bases, with 20 bases separating them. Germline V gene sequence: CDR1 LGHNA, CDR2 YSLEER.

This clonotype was detected many times. The chain couples TRBV12-3 or TRBV12-4 to TRBJ2-1; 10 positions agree with TRBD1. This CDR3 is 15 amino acids long. Trimming cost V 5 bases and J 3 bases; bases outside gene matches: 4. The CDR3 loop is CASSPRDRGYNEQFF. As DNA, the CDR3 is TGTGCCAGCAGTCCCCGGGACAGGGGCTACAATGAGCAGTTCTTC.

In its sample, this clonotype was seen many times. The rearrangement joins TRBV2 to TRBJ1-2, with 9 positions matching TRBD1. CDR1 is SNHLY, CDR2 FYNNEI, per germline. Losses at the gene ends were 7 bases for V and 8 bases for J; bases not matched to a gene: 11. This CDR3 is built from 14 residues. CDR3 in amino acids: CASTILQGARGYTF. The DNA of the CDR3 is TGTGCCAGCACAATTCTACAGGGGGCGCGAGGCTACACCTTC.